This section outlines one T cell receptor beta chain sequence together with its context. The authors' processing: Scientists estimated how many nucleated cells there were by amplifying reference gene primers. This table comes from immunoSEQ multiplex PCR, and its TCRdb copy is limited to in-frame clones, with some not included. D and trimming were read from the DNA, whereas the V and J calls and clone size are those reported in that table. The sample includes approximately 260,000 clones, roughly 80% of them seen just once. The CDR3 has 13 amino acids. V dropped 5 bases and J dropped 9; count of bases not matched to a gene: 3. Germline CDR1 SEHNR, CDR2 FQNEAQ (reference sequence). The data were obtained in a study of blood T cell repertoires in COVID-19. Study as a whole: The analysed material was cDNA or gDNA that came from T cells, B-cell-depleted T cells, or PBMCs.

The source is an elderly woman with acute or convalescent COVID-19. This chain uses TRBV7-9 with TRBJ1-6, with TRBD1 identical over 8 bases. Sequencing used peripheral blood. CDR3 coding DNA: TGTGCCAGCAGCACTACAGGGGGTTCACCCCTCCACTTT. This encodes CASSTTGGSPLHF.